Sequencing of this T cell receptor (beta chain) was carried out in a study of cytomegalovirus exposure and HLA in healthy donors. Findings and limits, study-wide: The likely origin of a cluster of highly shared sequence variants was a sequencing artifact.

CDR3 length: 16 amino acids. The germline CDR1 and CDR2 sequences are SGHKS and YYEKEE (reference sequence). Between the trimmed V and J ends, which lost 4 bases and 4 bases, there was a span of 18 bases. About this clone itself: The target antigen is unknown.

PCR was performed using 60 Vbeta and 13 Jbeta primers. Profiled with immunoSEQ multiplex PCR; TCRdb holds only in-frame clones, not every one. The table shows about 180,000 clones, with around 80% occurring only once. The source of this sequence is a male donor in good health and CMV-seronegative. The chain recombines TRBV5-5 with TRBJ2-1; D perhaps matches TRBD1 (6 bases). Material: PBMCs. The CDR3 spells CASSLSTGNTYNEQFF. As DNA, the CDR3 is TGTGCCAGCAGCCTATCGACAGGCAACACTTACAATGAGCAGTTCTTC. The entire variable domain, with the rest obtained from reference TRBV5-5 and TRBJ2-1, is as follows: DAGVTQSPTHLIKTRGQQVTLRCSPISGHKSVSWYQQVLGQGPQFIFQYYEKEERGRGNFPDRFSARQFPNYSSELNVNALLLGDSALYLCASSLSTGNTYNEQFFGPGTRLTVL.